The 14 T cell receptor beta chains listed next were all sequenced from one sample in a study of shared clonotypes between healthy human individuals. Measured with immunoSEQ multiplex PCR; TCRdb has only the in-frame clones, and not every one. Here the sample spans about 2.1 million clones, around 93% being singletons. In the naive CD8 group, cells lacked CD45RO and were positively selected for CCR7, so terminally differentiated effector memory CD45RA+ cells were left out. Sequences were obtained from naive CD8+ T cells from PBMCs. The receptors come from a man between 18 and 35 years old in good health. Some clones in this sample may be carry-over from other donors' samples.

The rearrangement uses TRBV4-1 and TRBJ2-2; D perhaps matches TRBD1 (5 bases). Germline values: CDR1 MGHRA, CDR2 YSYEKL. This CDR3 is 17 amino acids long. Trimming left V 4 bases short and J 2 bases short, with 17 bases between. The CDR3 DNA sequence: TGCGCCAGCAGCCTTAAGGGGCCCCCGGAAAACACCGGGGAGCTGTTTTTT. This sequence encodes CASSLKGPPENTGELFF.

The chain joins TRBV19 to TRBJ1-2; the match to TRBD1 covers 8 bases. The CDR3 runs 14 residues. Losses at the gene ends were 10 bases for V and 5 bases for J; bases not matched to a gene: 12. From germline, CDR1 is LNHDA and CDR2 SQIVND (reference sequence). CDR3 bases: TGTGCCACCAGTGGGGCAGGGGGCTCTTATGGCTACACCTTC. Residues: CATSGAGGSYGYTF. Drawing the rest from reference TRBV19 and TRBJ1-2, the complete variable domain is DGGITQSPKYLFRKEGQNVTLSCEQNLNHDAMYWYRQDPGQGLRLIYYSQIVNDFQKGDIAEGYSVSREKKESFPLTVTSAQKNPTAFYLCATSGAGGSYGYTFGSGTRLTVV.

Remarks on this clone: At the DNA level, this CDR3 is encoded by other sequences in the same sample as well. CDR3 loop: CASSAGTGPYEQYF. CDR3 bases: TGTGCCAGCAGCGCCGGGACGGGCCCATACGAGCAGTACTTC. This sequence joins TRBV5-6 and TRBJ2-7; D may match TRBD1 or TRBD2 (5 bases each). Germline CDR1 SGHDT, CDR2 YYEEEE. Trimming pared 4 bases from V and 4 bases from J, leaving 15 bases between. The CDR3 spans 14 residues. Combining the CDR3 with reference TRBV5-6 and TRBJ2-7 gives the whole variable domain DAGVTQSPTHLIKTRGQQVTLRCSPKSGHDTVSWYQQALGQGPQFIFQYYEEEERQRGNFPDRFSGHQFPNYSSELNVNALLLGDSALYLCASSAGTGPYEQYFGPGTRLTVT.

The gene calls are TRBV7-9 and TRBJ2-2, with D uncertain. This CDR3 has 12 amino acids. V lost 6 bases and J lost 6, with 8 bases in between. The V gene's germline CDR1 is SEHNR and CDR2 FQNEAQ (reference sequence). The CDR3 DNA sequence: TGTGCCAGCAGACAGTCTCCCGGGGAGCTGTTTTTT. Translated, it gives CASRQSPGELFF. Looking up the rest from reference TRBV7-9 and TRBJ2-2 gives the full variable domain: DTGVSQNPRHKITKRGQNVTFRCDPISEHNRLYWYRQTLGQGPEFLTYFQNEAQLEKSRLLSDRFSAERPKGSFSTLEIQRTEQGDSAMYLCASRQSPGELFFGEGSRLTVL.

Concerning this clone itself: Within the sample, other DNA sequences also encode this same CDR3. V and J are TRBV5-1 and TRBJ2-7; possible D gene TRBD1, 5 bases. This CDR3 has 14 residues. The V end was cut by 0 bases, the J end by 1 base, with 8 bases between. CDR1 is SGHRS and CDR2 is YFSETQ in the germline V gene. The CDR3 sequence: CASSLDAGSYEQYF. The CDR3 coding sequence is TGCGCCAGCAGCTTGGATGCAGGGTCCTACGAGCAGTACTTC.

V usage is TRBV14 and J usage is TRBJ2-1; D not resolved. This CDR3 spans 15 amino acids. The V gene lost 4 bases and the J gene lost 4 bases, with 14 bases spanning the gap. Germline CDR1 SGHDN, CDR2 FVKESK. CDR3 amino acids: CASSPPWGPYNEQFF. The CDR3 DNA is TGTGCCAGCAGCCCACCCTGGGGTCCGTACAATGAGCAGTTCTTC.

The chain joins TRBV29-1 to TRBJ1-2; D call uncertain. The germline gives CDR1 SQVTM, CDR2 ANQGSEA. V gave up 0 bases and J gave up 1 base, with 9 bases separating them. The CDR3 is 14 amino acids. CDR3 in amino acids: CSVEDTRINYGYTF. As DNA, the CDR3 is TGCAGCGTTGAAGACACACGGATTAACTATGGCTACACCTTC.

The CDR3 DNA is TGTGCCAGCAGCCAAAGATCTAGCGGGAGGCCTGAGCAGTTCTTC. Translating it yields CASSQRSSGRPEQFF. The rearrangement uses TRBV14 and TRBJ2-1; 11 bases agree with TRBD2. This CDR3 comprises 15 residues. Germline CDR1 reads SGHDN; CDR2 reads FVKESK. The V and J ends lost 2 bases and 9 bases, in that order; junction bases with no gene match: 6.

DNA of the CDR3: TGTGCCTGGAGTCGCGGACTAGCGGTTAGCTACAATGAGCAGTTCTTC. Amino acids: CAWSRGLAVSYNEQFF. The V gene is TRBV30, the J gene TRBJ2-1; 10 bases map to TRBD2. The CDR3 is 16 amino acids. V trimming: 2 bases; J trimming: 3 bases; junction bases outside the gene matches: 7. Germline V CDR1 and CDR2: GTSNPN, SVGIG (reference sequence). Full variable domain (rest looked up from reference TRBV30 and TRBJ2-1): SQTIHQWPATLVQPVGSPLSLECTVEGTSNPNLYWYRQAAGRGLQLLFYSVGIGQISSEVPQNLSASRPQDRQFILSSKKLLLSDSGFYLCAWSRGLAVSYNEQFFGPGTRLTVL.

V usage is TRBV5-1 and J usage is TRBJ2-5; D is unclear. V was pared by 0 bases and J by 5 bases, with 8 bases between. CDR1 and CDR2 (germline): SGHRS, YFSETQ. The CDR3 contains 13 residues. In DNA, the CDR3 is TGCGCCAGCAGCTTGGCTTTGCAGGAGACCCAGTACTTC. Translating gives CASSLALQETQYF.

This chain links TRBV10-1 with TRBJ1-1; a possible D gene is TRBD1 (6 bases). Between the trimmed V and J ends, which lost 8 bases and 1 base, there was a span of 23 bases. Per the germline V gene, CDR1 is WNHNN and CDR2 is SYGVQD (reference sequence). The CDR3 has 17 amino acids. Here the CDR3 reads CASPVLRGQDSNTEAFF. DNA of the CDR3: TGCGCCAGCCCCGTCCTAAGGGGACAAGACTCGAACACTGAAGCTTTCTTT.

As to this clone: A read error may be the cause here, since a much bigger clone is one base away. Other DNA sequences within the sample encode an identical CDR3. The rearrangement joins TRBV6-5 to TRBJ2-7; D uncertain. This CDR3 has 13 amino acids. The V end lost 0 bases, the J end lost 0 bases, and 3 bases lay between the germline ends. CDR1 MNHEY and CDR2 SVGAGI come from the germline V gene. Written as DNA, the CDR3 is TGTGCCAGCAGTTACTCGAGCTCCTACGAGCAGTACTTC. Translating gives CASSYSSSYEQYF.

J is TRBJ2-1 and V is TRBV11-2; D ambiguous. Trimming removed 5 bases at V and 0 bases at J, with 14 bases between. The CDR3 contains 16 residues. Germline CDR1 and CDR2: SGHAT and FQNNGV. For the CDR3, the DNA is TGTGCCAGCAGCCCGATGGCGGTGAGCTCCTACAATGAGCAGTTCTTC. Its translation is CASSPMAVSSYNEQFF.

CDR3 sequence reads: CASSYETGGGSTDTQYF. Here the CDR3 DNA reads TGTGCCAGCAGCTATGAGACGGGGGGCGGGAGTACAGATACGCAGTATTTT. The chain uses TRBV7-9 and TRBJ2-3; weak D call: TRBD2 (7 bases). Germline CDR1 and CDR2: SEHNR and FQNEAQ (reference sequence). The CDR3 covers 17 residues. V shed 4 bases and J shed 3 bases, with 20 bases lying between them.